This passage covers 29 T cell receptor beta chains from one sample sequenced in a study of lymphopenia after photon versus proton radiotherapy. The table came from immunoSEQ multiplex PCR; TCRdb's copy has only in-frame clones and leaves some out. The repertoire holds 8,000 or so clones, with around 88% as singletons. The source material was peripheral blood, sampled from a patient treated with photon-based radiotherapy. The origin of the receptors is an older man with cholangiocarcinoma.

The chain's CDR3 is CATSGRGTQYGYTF. The CDR3 DNA sequence: TGTGCCACCAGCGGTAGGGGGACCCAGTATGGCTACACCTTC. The V gene is TRBV15, the J gene TRBJ1-2; tentative D call: TRBD1 (6 bases). Germline V gene sequence: CDR1 LNHNV, CDR2 YYDKDF (reference sequence). The CDR3 is 14 residues long. Deletions cut 5 bases from V and 5 bases from J, with 15 bases between.

This CDR3 is CASSIPDGFRQPQHF. CDR3 bases: TGTGCCAGTAGTATACCCGACGGTTTTAGGCAGCCCCAGCATTTT. This chain joins TRBV19 and TRBJ1-5, with D uncertain. The V gene's germline CDR1 is LNHDA and CDR2 SQIVND (reference sequence). Trimming pared 2 bases from V and 7 bases from J, leaving 15 bases between. The CDR3 extends over 15 amino acids.

This chain uses TRBV21-1 with TRBJ1-2; no DNA check was done on the table's D call, TRBD1. TRBV21-1 is a pseudogene segment. This CDR3 spans 19 amino acids. Written as DNA, the CDR3 is TGTGCCAGCAGCAAAGCTACAGGGACCATCCCTAGCAGGCACTATGGCTACACCTTC. It is translated as CASSKATGTIPSRHYGYTF.

The V call is TRBV19, the J call TRBJ1-5; D ambiguous. V lost 2 bases and J 1 base, leaving 9 bases between the germline ends. CDR3 length: 15 amino acids. Germline loops: CDR1 LNHDA, CDR2 SQIVND (reference sequence). The DNA for the CDR3 is TGTGCCAGTAGTATAACAGCTGGGAGCAATCAGCCCCAGCATTTT. This sequence encodes CASSITAGSNQPQHF.

The chain employs TRBV28 and TRBJ2-7; possible D gene TRBD2, 6 bases. Germline V CDR1 and CDR2: MDHEN, SYDVKM. V was clipped by 4 bases and J by 0 bases, with 13 bases between them. The CDR3 covers 15 residues. CDR3 in amino acids: CASSSPGDVSYEQYF. CDR3 coding DNA: TGTGCCAGCAGTTCCCCGGGGGACGTCTCCTACGAGCAGTACTTC.

The rearrangement uses TRBV18 and TRBJ2-7; TRBD1 is a possible D gene (7 bases). Per the germline V gene, CDR1 is KGHSH and CDR2 is LQKENI. Trimming removed 4 bases from V and 0 bases from J, with 16 bases in between. The CDR3 extends over 16 amino acids. Here the CDR3 reads CASSRDSLTSSYEQYF. Written as DNA, the CDR3 is TGTGCCAGCTCACGGGACAGCTTGACTAGCTCCTACGAGCAGTACTTC.

The chain couples TRBV2 to TRBJ2-7; 12 nucleotides line up with TRBD2. The CDR3 runs to 14 residues. From germline, CDR1 is SNHLY and CDR2 FYNNEI. V trimming: 11 bases; J trimming: 3 bases; junction bases outside the gene matches: 8. The CDR3 here is CAGASGGANYEQYF. The CDR3 nucleotides are TGTGCCGGGGCTAGCGGGGGGGCTAACTACGAGCAGTACTTC.

This clone was observed once. Here the CDR3 reads CASSSGRVSSYEQYF. The CDR3 DNA reads as TGTGCCAGCAGCTCTGGGAGAGTTAGCTCCTACGAGCAGTACTTC. This sequence joins TRBV7-9 and TRBJ2-7; D might be TRBD2 (5 bases). Germline CDR1 reads SEHNR; CDR2 reads FQNEAQ (reference sequence). V was trimmed by 4 bases and J by 0 bases, leaving 13 bases between them. This CDR3 has 15 residues.

The chain couples TRBV6-1 to TRBJ1-2, with D possibly being TRBD1 (6 bases). CDR1 and CDR2 from the germline V gene are MNHNS and SASEGT. The CDR3 extends over 15 amino acids. Between the trimmed V and J ends, which lost 7 bases and 6 bases, there was a span of 21 bases. As DNA, the CDR3 is TGTGCCAGCACGCCAACTGGGGGCACGTACCATGGCTACACCTTC. Residues: CASTPTGGTYHGYTF.

The chain employs TRBV4-2 and TRBJ1-4; 7 bases align to TRBD1. V gave up 1 base and J gave up 6 bases; unmatched junction bases: 5. The CDR3 is 15 amino acids. Germline V lookup: CDR1 LGHNA, CDR2 YNFKEQ. The DNA of the CDR3 is TGTGCCAGCAGCCAAGGAGGGACAGACGATGAAAAACTGTTTTTT. It encodes CASSQGGTDDEKLFF.

This rearrangement joins TRBV28 to TRBJ1-1; no clear D gene. In germline, CDR1 is MDHEN, CDR2 SYDVKM. CDR3 length equals 12 residues. Trimming pared 4 bases from V and 8 bases from J, leaving 11 bases between. In DNA form, the CDR3 reads TGTGCCAGCAGTTCCCAGTTCACCGAAGCTTTCTTT. Translated: CASSSQFTEAFF.

The rearrangement joins TRBV10-2 to TRBJ2-2, with D perhaps being TRBD1 or TRBD2 (6 bases each). This CDR3 is 15 amino acids long. The V end was cut by 8 bases, the J end by 2 bases, with 15 bases between. In germline, CDR1 is WSHSY, CDR2 SAAADI. CDR3 residues: CASSYWGANTGELFF. The CDR3 DNA sequence: TGCGCCAGCTCTTATTGGGGGGCAAACACCGGGGAGCTGTTTTTT.

This sequence joins TRBV5-6 and TRBJ1-1; D uncertain. The CDR3 is 16 amino acids. The V end lost 1 base, the J end lost 1 base, and 14 bases lay between the germline ends. Germline V gene sequence: CDR1 SGHDT, CDR2 YYEEEE. DNA for the CDR3: TGTGCCAGCAGCTTGTTCCCCTCAGGTCAGAACACTGAAGCTTTCTTT. Amino acids: CASSLFPSGQNTEAFF.

The chain links TRBV7-9 to TRBJ1-3; no clear D. The germline gives CDR1 SEHNR, CDR2 FQNEAQ (reference sequence). This CDR3 contains 13 residues. Trimming shortened V by 2 bases and J by 0 bases, and 2 bases separated the two germline ends. The DNA of the CDR3 is TGTGCCAGCAGCTTAAACTCTGGAAACACCATATATTTT. Translated: CASSLNSGNTIYF.

V usage is TRBV5-1 and J usage is TRBJ1-1; a weak D match, TRBD1 (6 bases). The V and J ends lost 5 bases and 7 bases respectively, with 18 bases between them. From germline, CDR1 is SGHRS and CDR2 YFSETQ. The CDR3 is made up of 14 amino acids. The CDR3 here is CASSRDILTGEAFF. CDR3 bases: TGCGCCAGCAGTCGGGACATCTTAACCGGTGAAGCTTTCTTT.

The chain combines TRBV5-6 with TRBJ1-1; D call uncertain. This CDR3 is 15 amino acids long. V lost 0 bases, J lost 4 bases, and 13 bases lay in between. CDR1 is SGHDT, CDR2 YYEEEE, per germline. The CDR3 DNA sequence: TGTGCCAGCAGCTTGGTGGAGGGAGTTGGCACTGAAGCTTTCTTT. As protein: CASSLVEGVGTEAFF.

This chain connects TRBV5-1 to TRBJ1-4; D remains unclear. The germline gives CDR1 SGHRS, CDR2 YFSETQ. The CDR3 runs 14 residues. V shed 0 bases and J shed 3 bases, with 6 bases lying between them. The CDR3 bases are TGCGCCAGCAGCTTGGTGGCGGCTAATGAAAAACTGTTTTTT. As protein: CASSLVAANEKLFF.

The V call is TRBV5-8, the J call TRBJ2-4; 7 nucleotides align to TRBD1. Per germline, CDR1 SGHTS and CDR2 YDEGEE. Trimming cost V 3 bases and J 4 bases; bases outside gene matches: 4. The CDR3 runs to 14 residues. CDR3 amino acids: CASSSPGQKNIQYF. CDR3 DNA: TGTGCCAGCAGCTCTCCGGGACAGAAAAACATTCAGTACTTC.

The chain is built from TRBV19 and TRBJ2-1; 14 bases line up with TRBD2. The V gene's germline CDR1 is LNHDA and CDR2 SQIVND (reference sequence). Unmatched junction bases numbered 5, after V lost 6 bases and J lost 4 bases. This CDR3 has 16 amino acids. The CDR3 DNA sequence: TGTGCCAGTAGACGCGGACTAGCGGGGGGTTACAATGAGCAGTTCTTC. Translating it yields CASRRGLAGGYNEQFF.

The V and J genes are TRBV30 and TRBJ2-1; 12 nucleotides line up with TRBD2. Germline V lookup: CDR1 GTSNPN, CDR2 SVGIG (reference sequence). The CDR3 has 14 amino acids. The ends lost 4 bases at V and 10 bases at J; junction bases unmatched: 8. CDR3 sequence (DNA): TGTGCCTGGACCTCCGGACTAGCGGGGTTCGAGCAGTTCTTC. Amino acid sequence: CAWTSGLAGFEQFF.

The gene calls are TRBV28 and TRBJ1-5; possible D gene TRBD1, 5 bases. V lost 2 bases and J lost 6, with 11 bases in between. The V gene's germline CDR1 is MDHEN and CDR2 SYDVKM. The CDR3 totals 14 residues. CDR3: CASSLLGDGQPQHF. As DNA, the CDR3 is TGTGCCAGCAGTTTACTAGGGGATGGTCAGCCCCAGCATTTT.

This clone was seen only once. The chain has TRBV5-5 and TRBJ2-7; 8 nucleotides line up with TRBD1. Germline lookup yields CDR1 SGHKS and CDR2 YYEKEE (reference sequence). V lost 4 bases to trimming and J lost 0 bases; unmatched junction nucleotides: 6. The length of the CDR3 is 15 residues. Written as DNA, the CDR3 is TGTGCCAGCAGCCTACGGACAGGGAGCTCCTACGAGCAGTACTTC. Translated: CASSLRTGSSYEQYF.

CDR3 sequence (DNA): TGTGCCACCTCAGGGTACAGGGGGTATACGGTGAACACTGAAGCTTTCTTT. Its protein is CATSGYRGYTVNTEAFF. The rearrangement uses TRBV2 and TRBJ1-1; 8 nucleotides line up with TRBD1. Germline lookup yields CDR1 SNHLY and CDR2 FYNNEI. The CDR3 is 17 amino acids. Trimming at V came to 10 bases and at J to 0 bases, leaving 16 bases not matched to a gene.

V usage is TRBV9 and J usage is TRBJ2-1; D possibly corresponds to TRBD1 (5 bases). CDR3 length: 14 amino acids. Germline lookup yields CDR1 SGDLS and CDR2 YYNGEE. With 4 bases removed from V and 6 bases from J, the gap between germline ends came to 14 bases. DNA of the CDR3: TGTGCCAGCAGCCAAGGGGATACAGGCAATGAGCAGTTCTTC. Its protein is CASSQGDTGNEQFF.

The CDR3, as DNA: TGTGCCAGCAGTTTTTCGGGGCAGGGGAGTAGCTATGGCTACACCTTC. Translating it yields CASSFSGQGSSYGYTF. The V gene is TRBV27, the J gene TRBJ1-2; D is possibly TRBD1 (6 bases). V lost 3 bases and J 4 bases, leaving 18 bases between the germline ends. The CDR3 consists of 16 residues. CDR1 and CDR2 (germline): MNHEY, SMNVEV (reference sequence).

This CDR3 reads CASSLQANTGELFF. In nucleotides, the CDR3 is TGTGCCAGCAGCTTACAGGCGAACACCGGGGAGCTGTTTTTT. The V call is TRBV7-3, the J call TRBJ2-2; D is ambiguous. Per the germline V gene, CDR1 is SGHTA and CDR2 is FQGTGA. V was shortened by 2 bases and J by 0 bases, with 4 bases between the two germline ends. The CDR3 contains 14 residues.

This clone was seen once. The chain combines TRBV30 with TRBJ1-1; D uncertain. Germline-derived CDR1 and CDR2 are GTSNPN and SVGIG (reference sequence). V lost 1 base and J 1 base, leaving 4 bases between the germline ends. The CDR3 is 12 residues long. In DNA form, the CDR3 reads TGTGCCTGGAGTGCCACGAACACTGAAGCTTTCTTT. Translated: CAWSATNTEAFF. The whole variable domain, remainder taken from reference TRBV30 and TRBJ1-1, is SQTIHQWPATLVQPVGSPLSLECTVEGTSNPNLYWYRQAAGRGLQLLFYSVGIGQISSEVPQNLSASRPQDRQFILSSKKLLLSDSGFYLCAWSATNTEAFFGQGTRLTVV.

V gene TRBV27 combines with J gene TRBJ2-7; D is possibly TRBD1 or TRBD2 (6 bases each). With 5 bases removed from V and 3 bases from J, the gap between germline ends came to 8 bases. CDR1 is MNHEY and CDR2 is SMNVEV in the germline V gene (reference sequence). The CDR3 consists of 12 residues. CDR3 sequence (DNA): TGTGCCAGCAGTGGAGGGGGCTACGAGCAGTACTTC. Residues: CASSGGGYEQYF.

This chain links TRBV7-6 with TRBJ1-1, with D perhaps TRBD1 (5 bases). V was trimmed by 8 bases and J by 3 bases, leaving 22 bases between them. From germline, CDR1 is SGHVS and CDR2 FNYEAQ. The CDR3 extends over 16 amino acids. The DNA of the CDR3 is TGTGCCAGCTGGTTGGGGGGTGATAGATTGGACACTGAAGCTTTCTTT. Its translation: CASWLGGDRLDTEAFF. Supplemented by reference TRBV7-6 and TRBJ1-1, the full variable domain reads GAGVSQSPRYKVTKRGQDVALRCDPISGHVSLYWYRQALGQGPEFLTYFNYEAQQDKSGLPNDRFSAERPEGSISTLTIQRTEQRDSAMYRCASWLGGDRLDTEAFFGQGTRLTVV.